This T cell receptor beta chain comes out of a study of CD8+CD57+ T cells in acquired aplastic anemia. Study-level findings and limits: Diversity was reduced in patient CD8+CD57+ cells relative to total CD4+ and CD8+ pools. No significant difference in CD8+ Simpson's diversity was found between patients and controls.

Genomic DNA served as template for TCR beta VDJ and CDR3 profiling. TCRdb processed the reads anew with MiXCR; each CDR3 protein has one entry. The sample contains about 21,000 distinct CDR3 sequences, almost 40% of which appear only once. Between the trimmed V and J ends, which lost 2 bases and 6 bases, there was a span of 7 bases. Germline lookup yields CDR1 SEHNR and CDR2 FQNEAQ (reference sequence). The CDR3 contains 13 residues. Patients sequenced had flow cytometry evidence of CD8+CD57+ cell expansion. As an additional measure, CD8+CD57+ effector memory cells were sequenced from about 15% of the 12 patients. The patients, all of them, had severe acquired aplastic anemia. This clonotype was observed a handful of times. The antigen remains unidentified.

V usage is TRBV7-9 and J usage is TRBJ2-2; D is undetermined. Sequencing used CD8+CD57+ T cells sorted from PBMCs. Subset described: bead-enriched CD8+CD57+ effector memory T cells from SAA patients. The clonotype originates from a human donor with aplastic anemia. The chain's CDR3 is CASSLISAGELFF. As DNA, the CDR3 is TGTGCCAGCAGCTTAATCTCGGCCGGGGAGCTGTTTTTT. Combining the CDR3 with reference TRBV7-9 and TRBJ2-2 gives the whole variable domain DTGVSQNPRHKITKRGQNVTFRCDPISEHNRLYWYRQTLGQGPEFLTYFQNEAQLEKSRLLSDRFSAERPKGSFSTLEIQRTEQGDSAMYLCASSLISAGELFFGEGSRLTVL.